What follows are 24 T cell receptor beta chains derived from one specimen sequenced in a study of early T cells in non-severe SARS-CoV-2 infection. From the 5' RACE reads, TCRdb called clonotypes with MiXCR, one entry per CDR3 protein. The data contain tens of thousands of distinct CDR3 sequences, over 9% of them singletons. The source material was whole blood. The receptor source for this set is an adult who was a healthcare worker with PCR-confirmed SARS-CoV-2 infection or an uninfected control (not recorded which).

The chain employs TRBV3-1 and TRBJ2-1; 7 bases match TRBD2. The ends lost 1 base at V and 5 bases at J; junction bases unmatched: 5. CDR3 size: 15 residues. The V gene's germline CDR1 is LGHDT and CDR2 YNNKEL (reference sequence). The CDR3: CASSQVRLAHNEQFF. The CDR3 region has the DNA TGTGCCAGCAGCCAAGTTCGACTAGCCCACAATGAGCAGTTCTTC.

The chain uses TRBV6-2 or TRBV6-3 and TRBJ1-5, with D tentatively TRBD1 (6 bases). This CDR3 contains 15 residues. Germline V gives CDR1 MNHEY, CDR2 SVGEGT. V was clipped by 6 bases and J by 1 base, with 13 bases between them. The CDR3 is CASRQLGTSNQPQHF. The CDR3 DNA follows: TGTGCCAGCAGGCAACTGGGGACAAGCAATCAGCCCCAGCATTTT.

There are a few counts of this clonotype. CDR3 residues: CASSITLRNEQFF. CDR3 in DNA: TGTGCCAGCAGTATCACCCTTCGAAATGAGCAGTTCTTC. This chain links TRBV12-3 or TRBV12-4 with TRBJ2-1; unclear D gene. Trimming shortened V by 5 bases and J by 7 bases, and 12 bases separated the two germline ends. This CDR3 has 13 amino acids.

The rearrangement joins TRBV7-8 to TRBJ2-3; 7 nucleotides agree with TRBD2. The V and J ends lost 5 bases and 3 bases, in that order; junction bases with no gene match: 2. The length of the CDR3 is 13 residues. The V gene's germline CDR1 is SGHVS and CDR2 FQNEAQ. The CDR3 region is CASSRTRTDTQYF. CDR3 sequence (DNA): TGTGCCAGCAGCCGGACTAGAACAGATACGCAGTATTTT.

This clonotype turned up a few times. The chain has TRBV7-2 and TRBJ2-1; D call uncertain. With 2 bases removed from V and 7 bases from J, the gap between germline ends came to 6 bases. CDR3 length: 12 amino acids. Germline-derived CDR1 and CDR2 are SGHTA and FQGNSA. CDR3 nucleotides: TGTGCCAGCAGCTTAACCCGGAATGAGCAGTTCTTC. It is translated as CASSLTRNEQFF.

This clonotype was seen more than once but under ten times. The J gene is TRBJ2-6, the V gene TRBV6-5, with D uncertain. The CDR3 sequence is 14 residues long. Germline V lookup: CDR1 MNHEY, CDR2 SVGAGI. V lost 7 bases, J lost 4 bases, and 11 bases lay in between. The CDR3 loop reads CASNLVYGANVLTF. In DNA form, the CDR3 reads TGTGCCAGCAACCTCGTCTACGGGGCCAACGTCCTGACTTTC.

The chain joins TRBV7-2 to TRBJ2-2; 13 positions match TRBD2. Germline CDR1 reads SGHTA; CDR2 reads FQGNSA. This CDR3 has 18 residues. The J segment lost 8 bases and the V segment lost 4 bases, leaving 13 bases of the junction unmatched. CDR3 protein: CASSSETSGRPLGGELFF. The CDR3 nucleotides read TGTGCCAGCAGCTCCGAGACTAGCGGGAGGCCCCTCGGAGGGGAGCTGTTTTTT.

DNA for the CDR3: TGTGCCAGCAGCGCATCTCGTCCTGGGGCCAACGTCCTGACTTTC. It codes for CASSASRPGANVLTF. V usage is TRBV9 and J usage is TRBJ2-6; no definite D call. Trimming removed 3 bases from V and 2 bases from J, with 9 bases in between. Germline V gene sequence: CDR1 SGDLS, CDR2 YYNGEE. This CDR3 contains 15 residues.

Regarding this clonotype: One base away lies a much larger clone, so this may be a sequencing read error. The CDR3: CASSLGLNVQETQYF. CDR3 nucleotide sequence: TGCGCCAGCAGCCTGGGACTCAACGTCCAAGAGACCCAGTACTTC. The J gene is TRBJ2-5, the V gene TRBV4-3; TRBD2 might be the D (6 bases). CDR1 and CDR2 (germline): LGHNA, YSLEER. V gave up 4 bases and J gave up 1 base, with 13 bases separating them. The CDR3 is 15 amino acids.

The rearrangement joins TRBV7-2 to TRBJ2-2, with D uncertain. With 2 bases removed from V and 6 bases from J, the gap between germline ends came to 7 bases. CDR1 and CDR2 (germline): SGHTA, FQGNSA. The CDR3 sequence is 13 residues long. This chain's CDR3 is CASSLSGPGELFF. The CDR3 DNA reads as TGTGCCAGCAGCTTATCAGGACCCGGGGAGCTGTTTTTT.

This clonotype has a count of ten or more. The CDR3 nucleotides are TGTGCCACCAGTGAACCCAGGGGGCTGGATACGCAGTATTTT. This sequence encodes CATSEPRGLDTQYF. The chain has TRBV24-1 and TRBJ2-3; 8 nucleotides agree with TRBD1. The CDR3 consists of 14 residues. CDR1 and CDR2 (germline): KGHDR, SFDVKD. V shed 4 bases, J shed 6 bases, and the junction held 5 bases outside the gene matches.

The chain links TRBV30 to TRBJ2-3; the D gene is possibly TRBD2 (5 bases). Trimming took off 3 bases at V and 3 bases at J, with 16 bases between the two ends. The CDR3 is 15 amino acids. The germline gives CDR1 GTSNPN, CDR2 SVGIG (reference sequence). CDR3 loop: CAWRTPGWETDTQYF. In nucleotides, the CDR3 is TGTGCCTGGAGAACCCCCGGGTGGGAGACAGATACGCAGTATTTT.

The V call is TRBV6-2 or TRBV6-3, the J call TRBJ2-3; TRBD1 is a possible D gene (5 bases). This CDR3 contains 13 residues. Looked up from germline, CDR1 is MNHEY and CDR2 is SVGEGT. Trimming left V 2 bases short and J 10 bases short, with 13 bases between. CDR3: CASSYGGAVAQYF. For the CDR3, the DNA is TGTGCCAGCAGTTACGGTGGGGCGGTGGCGCAGTATTTT.

This clonotype was seen at least ten times. The J gene is TRBJ2-7, the V gene TRBV7-2; TRBD2 matches at 7 bases. This CDR3 region has 13 residues. CDR1 is SGHTA, CDR2 FQGNSA, per germline. The V gene end was trimmed by 5 bases and the J gene end by 4 bases; junction bases not matched to a gene: 5. This chain's CDR3 is CASSAGVWYEQYF. CDR3 nucleotides: TGTGCCAGCAGCGCGGGGGTCTGGTACGAGCAGTACTTC.

The sample holds many counts of this clonotype. The gene calls are TRBV3-1 and TRBJ2-1; D is tentatively TRBD1 or TRBD2 (5 bases each). The V gene lost 4 bases and the J gene lost 1 base, with 11 bases spanning the gap. The CDR3 has 15 residues. Germline V lookup: CDR1 LGHDT, CDR2 YNNKEL (reference sequence). In DNA form, the CDR3 reads TGTGCCAGCAGCCCGGCGAGGGGATCCTACAATGAGCAGTTCTTC. Translated: CASSPARGSYNEQFF.

This clonotype appeared many times. The chain uses TRBV5-1 and TRBJ1-1; 9 bases align to TRBD1. Germline assignment: CDR1 SGHRS and CDR2 YFSETQ. The CDR3 runs to 16 residues. With 5 bases clipped from V and 0 bases from J, the junction kept 8 bases outside the gene matches. This CDR3 reads CASSGGDRALNTEAFF. CDR3 DNA: TGCGCCAGCAGTGGCGGGGACAGGGCGTTGAACACTGAAGCTTTCTTT.

Ten or more counts support this clonotype. V and J are TRBV11-2 and TRBJ2-4; maybe TRBD1 (6 bases). The CDR3 sequence is 16 residues long. Trimming pared 0 bases from V and 10 bases from J, leaving 19 bases between. Germline V gene sequence: CDR1 SGHAT, CDR2 FQNNGV. The CDR3 spells CASSLDPAGASRIQYF. The CDR3 DNA reads as TGTGCCAGCAGCTTAGATCCGGCAGGGGCCTCCAGGATTCAGTACTTC.

V and J are TRBV4-3 and TRBJ2-1; TRBD2 aligns across 7 bases. After removal of 1 base from V and 0 bases from J, the junction contained 0 bases not matched to a gene. There are 15 residues in the CDR3. Germline V CDR1 and CDR2: LGHNA, YSLEER. CDR3 DNA sequence: TGCGCCAGCAGCCAAGGGGACTACTCCTACAATGAGCAGTTCTTC. Encoded protein: CASSQGDYSYNEQFF.

This clonotype was counted ten times or more. V is TRBV4-1 and J is TRBJ2-4, with TRBD2 as a possible D gene (6 bases). The CDR3 extends over 18 amino acids. The V gene's germline CDR1 is MGHRA and CDR2 YSYEKL. V gave up 3 bases and J gave up 0 bases, with 18 bases separating them. CDR3 nucleotide sequence: TGCGCCAGCAGCCAGCGGGATTTAGATGTGAGAGCCAAAAACATTCAGTACTTC. This encodes CASSQRDLDVRAKNIQYF.

There are many counts of this clonotype. The CDR3 is CASRGFSGTSTDTQYF. The CDR3 bases are TGTGCCAGCAGGGGCTTCAGCGGAACTAGCACAGATACGCAGTATTTT. The J gene is TRBJ2-3, the V gene TRBV6-2 or TRBV6-3; possible D gene TRBD2, 5 bases. CDR3 length equals 16 residues. V shed 6 bases and J shed 0 bases, with 16 bases lying between them. CDR1 is MNHEY, CDR2 SVGEGT, per germline.

This clonotype occurred a few times. Its ends do not fully match the called genes, so a read error is possible. The rearrangement links TRBV6-2 or TRBV6-3 to TRBJ2-3, with a weak D call TRBD1 (6 bases). The CDR3 extends over 15 amino acids. The germline gives CDR1 MNHEY, CDR2 SVGEGT. This CDR3 reads CATSSNRAPTDTQYF. The CDR3 coding sequence is TGTGCCACCAGTTCGAACAGGGCCCCCACAGATACGCAGTATTTT.

This clonotype was recorded many times. The rearrangement uses TRBV27 and TRBJ1-5; D might be TRBD1 (5 bases). The CDR3 consists of 16 residues. Germline CDR1 MNHEY, CDR2 SMNVEV (reference sequence). Trimming took off 8 bases at V and 0 bases at J, with 17 bases between the two ends. CDR3 sequence: CASRMGTAPSNQPQHF. CDR3 DNA: TGTGCCAGCCGAATGGGGACGGCACCTAGCAATCAGCCCCAGCATTTT.

This clonotype was seen many times. The chain couples TRBV5-1 to TRBJ2-5; a possible D gene is TRBD2 (6 bases). V lost 4 bases and J 4 bases, leaving 14 bases between the germline ends. Germline V lookup: CDR1 SGHRS, CDR2 YFSETQ. This CDR3 has 14 amino acids. CDR3 loop: CASSARDSGETQYF. CDR3 coding DNA: TGCGCCAGCAGCGCCCGGGACTCGGGAGAGACCCAGTACTTC.

In its sample, this clonotype was seen many times. V is TRBV12-3 or TRBV12-4 and J is TRBJ2-5; D remains ambiguous. This CDR3 comprises 13 residues. Trimming left V 6 bases short and J 10 bases short, with 18 bases between. The CDR3 DNA follows: TGTGCCAGCAGCCACAGAACTTCGAGGCTCCAGTACTTC. Protein: CASSHRTSRLQYF.